Each of the 9 T cell receptor beta chains below was sequenced from the same sample in a study of T cell responses to AZD1222 COVID-19 vaccine. TCRdb's copy holds only in-frame clones and misses some; the assay was immunoSEQ multiplex PCR. Of some 150,000 clones listed, 90% to 95% are singletons. Sequencing used peripheral blood, obtained on day 0 of AZD1222 vaccination. These receptors came from an adult in good health.

This clone was detected only once. This chain joins TRBV3-1 (or the pseudogene TRBV3-2) and TRBJ1-5; 8 bases match TRBD1. CDR3 length equals 17 residues. Per germline, CDR1 LGHDT and CDR2 YNNKEL (reference sequence). V gave up 5 bases and J gave up 7 bases; unmatched junction bases: 16. CDR3 nucleotide sequence: TGTGCCAGCAGCTTTAGCATTGGACAGGGACCGGGACAGCCCCAGCATTTT. Translated: CASSFSIGQGPGQPQHF.

This CDR3 reads CASSYLTGMGTEAFF. CDR3 bases: TGTGCCAGCAGTTACTTAACAGGGATGGGCACTGAAGCTTTCTTT. The V and J genes are TRBV6-5 and TRBJ1-1; D might be TRBD1 (6 bases). The V end was cut by 1 base, the J end by 4 bases, with 13 bases between. Germline V lookup: CDR1 MNHEY, CDR2 SVGAGI. CDR3 length: 15 amino acids.

As regards this clone: In the same sample, other DNA sequences code for this CDR3. The genes are TRBV15 and TRBJ2-5; 8 bases fit TRBD1. Germline V gene lookup returns CDR1 LNHNV and CDR2 YYDKDF (reference sequence). CDR3 length: 15 amino acids. J gave up 2 bases and V 0 bases, and 2 bases lay outside the gene matches. The CDR3 DNA sequence: TGTGCCACCAGCAGAGACAGGGGGCAGCAAGAGACCCAGTACTTC. This gives the protein CATSRDRGQQETQYF.

The genes are TRBV19 and TRBJ2-1; D is possibly TRBD1 (6 bases). V dropped 5 bases and J dropped 1 base, with 12 bases sitting between them. This CDR3 comprises 15 residues. Germline V gives CDR1 LNHDA, CDR2 SQIVND (reference sequence). The CDR3 reads CASSYRQGSYNEQFF. In DNA form, the CDR3 reads TGTGCCAGTAGTTATAGGCAGGGGTCCTACAATGAGCAGTTCTTC.

The V and J genes are TRBV7-9 and TRBJ1-2; possibly TRBD1 for D (5 bases). The CDR3 is 15 amino acids. V was cut by 4 bases and J by 7 bases, with 19 bases left in between. The germline V gene has CDR1 SEHNR and CDR2 FQNEAQ (reference sequence). The CDR3, as DNA: TGTGCCAGCAGCTATTCACGTAGCTGGGGGATTGGCTACACCTTC. Residues: CASSYSRSWGIGYTF. Full variable domain (rest looked up from reference TRBV7-9 and TRBJ1-2): DTGVSQNPRHKITKRGQNVTFRCDPISEHNRLYWYRQTLGQGPEFLTYFQNEAQLEKSRLLSDRFSAERPKGSFSTLEIQRTEQGDSAMYLCASSYSRSWGIGYTFGSGTRLTVV.

V and J are TRBV12-3 or TRBV12-4 and TRBJ2-7; D call uncertain. The CDR3 totals 12 residues. The ends were cut back, 6 bases at V and 6 bases at J, with 12 bases in the middle. CDR3 coding DNA: TGTGCCAGCAGCCGTAACCGCGTCGAGCAGTACTTC. Encoded protein: CASSRNRVEQYF.

The chain has TRBV28 and TRBJ1-3; D is undetermined. V lost 2 bases to trimming and J lost 0 bases, with 11 bases between them. This CDR3 region has 16 residues. Germline V CDR1 and CDR2: MDHEN, SYDVKM. The CDR3 nucleotides read TGTGCCAGCAGTTTAGAGTCGGGCAGCTCTGGAAACACCATATATTTT. Encoded protein: CASSLESGSSGNTIYF.

CDR3 DNA: TGTGCCAGCAACACCAACCCTAGACAGGACGAGCAGTACTTC. Amino acids: CASNTNPRQDEQYF. The rearrangement joins TRBV11-1 to TRBJ2-7; perhaps TRBD1 as D (6 bases). The germline V gene has CDR1 SGHAT and CDR2 FQDESV (reference sequence). The CDR3 spans 14 residues. Trimming shortened V by 7 bases and J by 5 bases, and 18 bases separated the two germline ends.

The CDR3 reads CASSLEGLDIYEQFF. CDR3 DNA: TGTGCCAGCAGCTTAGAGGGACTAGATATCTATGAGCAGTTCTTC. The J gene is TRBJ2-1, the V gene TRBV7-9; 8 bases fit TRBD2. Germline loops: CDR1 SEHNR, CDR2 FQNEAQ (reference sequence). The V gene end was trimmed by 1 base and the J gene end by 8 bases; junction bases not matched to a gene: 7. The CDR3 consists of 15 residues.